These T cell receptor beta chains were read from a single sample in a study of T cell responses to AZD1222 COVID-19 vaccine. Repertoires were generated with immunoSEQ multiplex PCR, while TCRdb's copy carries only in-frame clones and drops some. The sample carries some 110,000 clones, more than 80% recorded once. The sequences come from peripheral blood, collected 28 days after the second AZD1222 dose. The receptor set was obtained from an adult who received the AZD1222 COVID-19 vaccine. The CDR3 runs from the conserved cysteine through the conserved F or W. The order of the fields is D gene, J gene, CDR3 length, V gene, clone size, CDR3 DNA, CDR3 protein. D genes are given only for firm matches. Some rows have no size entry. The others give once, few or many, or a class for an expanded clone.

d_call: .; j_call: TRBJ1-2; cdr3_length: 13; v_call: TRBV3-1/TRBV3-2; clone_size: once; cdr3_nt: TGTGCCAGCAGCCCAGATGCTAACTATGGCTACACCTTC; cdr3_aa: CASSPDANYGYTF
d_call: .; j_call: TRBJ2-7; cdr3_length: 16; v_call: TRBV28; clone_size: .; cdr3_nt: TGTGCCAGCAGTGGGCCGGGCAGTTCCTTCTCCTACGAGCAGTACTTC; cdr3_aa: CASSGPGSSFSYEQYF
d_call: .; j_call: TRBJ1-2; cdr3_length: 13; v_call: TRBV5-4; clone_size: .; cdr3_nt: TGTGCCAGCAGCCACCCTATTTCCTATGGCTACACCTTC; cdr3_aa: CASSHPISYGYTF
d_call: TRBD2; j_call: TRBJ2-5; cdr3_length: 15; v_call: TRBV29-1; clone_size: .; cdr3_nt: TGCAGCCATGGAGGGACTAGCGGGGTCCAAGAGACCCAGTACTTC; cdr3_aa: CSHGGTSGVQETQYF
d_call: .; j_call: TRBJ2-7; cdr3_length: 13; v_call: TRBV9; clone_size: .; cdr3_nt: TGTGCCAGCAGCGTAGGCAGCTCCTACGAGCAGTACTTC; cdr3_aa: CASSVGSSYEQYF
d_call: .; j_call: TRBJ1-2; cdr3_length: 15; v_call: TRBV5-1; clone_size: .; cdr3_nt: TGCGCCAGCAGACCTCAGATGGGGAAGGGTAATGGCTACACCTTC; cdr3_aa: CASRPQMGKGNGYTF
d_call: TRBD2; j_call: TRBJ2-2; cdr3_length: 19; v_call: TRBV5-1; clone_size: few; cdr3_nt: TGCGCCAGCAGTTCACACCCTCCGGGACTAGCGGCGAACACCGGGGAGCTGTTTTTT; cdr3_aa: CASSSHPPGLAANTGELFF
d_call: .; j_call: TRBJ1-5; cdr3_length: 15; v_call: TRBV2; clone_size: .; cdr3_nt: TGTGCCAGCAGTGAACGGCAGGACTACAATCAGCCCCAGCATTTT; cdr3_aa: CASSERQDYNQPQHF
d_call: TRBD1; j_call: TRBJ2-7; cdr3_length: 15; v_call: TRBV28; clone_size: once; cdr3_nt: TGTGCCAGCAGTTTTCCGGACAGGGGTACCTACGAGCAGTACTTC; cdr3_aa: CASSFPDRGTYEQYF
d_call: .; j_call: TRBJ2-1; cdr3_length: 18; v_call: TRBV19; clone_size: few; cdr3_nt: TGTGCCAGTAGTTCTTATTTCGGACAGAAGAGCTCCTACAATGAGCAGTTCTTC; cdr3_aa: CASSSYFGQKSSYNEQFF
d_call: .; j_call: TRBJ2-1; cdr3_length: 13; v_call: TRBV7-3; clone_size: .; cdr3_nt: TGTGCCAGCAGCGTGGGCGCGCTTAATGAGCAGTTCTTC; cdr3_aa: CASSVGALNEQFF
d_call: .; j_call: TRBJ2-1; cdr3_length: 13; v_call: TRBV3-1/TRBV3-2; clone_size: .; cdr3_nt: TGTGCCAGCAGCCAAAACTTCCACAATGAGCAGTTCTTC; cdr3_aa: CASSQNFHNEQFF
d_call: TRBD1; j_call: TRBJ2-7; cdr3_length: 15; v_call: TRBV11-1; clone_size: .; cdr3_nt: TGTGCCAGCAGCCTCGGACAGGGGTCCCCCTACGAGCAGTACTTC; cdr3_aa: CASSLGQGSPYEQYF
d_call: .; j_call: TRBJ2-3; cdr3_length: 15; v_call: TRBV7-7; clone_size: once; cdr3_nt: TGTGCCAGCAGCCTCAAGGCAGGGGGGACAGATACGCAGTATTTT; cdr3_aa: CASSLKAGGTDTQYF
d_call: .; j_call: TRBJ1-5; cdr3_length: 15; v_call: TRBV5-1; clone_size: .; cdr3_nt: TGCGCCAGCAGCTTGTTCAGCAGGGAGGGCCAGCCCCAGCATTTT; cdr3_aa: CASSLFSREGQPQHF
d_call: .; j_call: TRBJ2-1; cdr3_length: 13; v_call: TRBV19; clone_size: .; cdr3_nt: TGTGCCAGTACCCCGAGACCTACCGATGAGCAGTTCTTC; cdr3_aa: CASTPRPTDEQFF
d_call: TRBD1; j_call: TRBJ1-6; cdr3_length: 15; v_call: TRBV5-1; clone_size: .; cdr3_nt: TGCGCCAGCAGCTTGGATACAGGGGGTGGTTCACCCCTCCACTTT; cdr3_aa: CASSLDTGGGSPLHF